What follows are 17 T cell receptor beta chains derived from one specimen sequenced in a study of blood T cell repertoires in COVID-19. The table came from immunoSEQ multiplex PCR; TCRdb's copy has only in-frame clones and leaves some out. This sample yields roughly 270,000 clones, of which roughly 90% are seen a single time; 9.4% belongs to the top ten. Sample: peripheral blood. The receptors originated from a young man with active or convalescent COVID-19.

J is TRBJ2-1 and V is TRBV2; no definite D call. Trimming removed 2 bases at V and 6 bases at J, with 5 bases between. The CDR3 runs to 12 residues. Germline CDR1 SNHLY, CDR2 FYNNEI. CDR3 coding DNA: TGTGCCAGCAGTGAATACGGCAATGAGCAGTTCTTC. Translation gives CASSEYGNEQFF.

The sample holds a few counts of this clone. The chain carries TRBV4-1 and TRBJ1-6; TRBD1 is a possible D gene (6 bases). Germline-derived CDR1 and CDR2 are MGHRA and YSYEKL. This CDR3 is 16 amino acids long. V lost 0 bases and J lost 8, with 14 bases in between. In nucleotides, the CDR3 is TGCGCCAGCAGCCAAGAGGTAGGACAGAGTCATTCACCCCTCCACTTT. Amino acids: CASSQEVGQSHSPLHF.

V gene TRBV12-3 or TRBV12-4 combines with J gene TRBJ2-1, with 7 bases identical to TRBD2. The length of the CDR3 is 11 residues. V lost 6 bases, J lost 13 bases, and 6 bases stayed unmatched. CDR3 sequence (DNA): TGTGCCAGCAGCTGGGGGGGTAGCCAGTTCTTC. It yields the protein CASSWGGSQFF.

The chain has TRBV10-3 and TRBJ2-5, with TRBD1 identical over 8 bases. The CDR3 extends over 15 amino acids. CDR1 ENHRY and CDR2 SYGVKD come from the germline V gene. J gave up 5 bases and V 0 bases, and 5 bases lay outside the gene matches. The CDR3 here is CAISESVRGLETQYF. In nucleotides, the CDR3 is TGTGCCATCAGTGAGTCGGTCAGGGGGCTGGAGACCCAGTACTTC.

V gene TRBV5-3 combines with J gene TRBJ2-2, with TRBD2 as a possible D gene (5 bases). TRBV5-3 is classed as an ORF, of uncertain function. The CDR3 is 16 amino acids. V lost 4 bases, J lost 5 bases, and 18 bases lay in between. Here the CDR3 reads CARSQLLAVRTGELFF. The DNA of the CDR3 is TGTGCCAGAAGCCAACTGCTAGCAGTAAGGACCGGGGAGCTGTTTTTT.

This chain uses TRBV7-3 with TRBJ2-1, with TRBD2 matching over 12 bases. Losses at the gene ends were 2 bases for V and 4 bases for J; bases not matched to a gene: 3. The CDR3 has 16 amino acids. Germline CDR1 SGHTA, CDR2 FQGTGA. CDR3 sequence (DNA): TGTGCCAGCAGCTTACTGGGACTAGCGGGTTACAATGAGCAGTTCTTC. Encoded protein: CASSLLGLAGYNEQFF.

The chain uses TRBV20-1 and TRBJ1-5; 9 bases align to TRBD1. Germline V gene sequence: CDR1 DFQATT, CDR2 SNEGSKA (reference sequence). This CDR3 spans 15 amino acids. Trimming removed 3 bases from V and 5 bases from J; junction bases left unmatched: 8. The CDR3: CSASPPTGGYQPQHF. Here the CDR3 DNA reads TGCAGTGCTAGTCCCCCGACAGGGGGATATCAGCCCCAGCATTTT.

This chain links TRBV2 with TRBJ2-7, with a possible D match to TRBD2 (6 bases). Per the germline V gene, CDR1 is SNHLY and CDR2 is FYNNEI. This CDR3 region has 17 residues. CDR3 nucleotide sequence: TGTGCGGCCAACCCCGCGAGGGCGGAGGGGAACTCCTACGAGCAGTACTTC. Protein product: CAANPARAEGNSYEQYF.

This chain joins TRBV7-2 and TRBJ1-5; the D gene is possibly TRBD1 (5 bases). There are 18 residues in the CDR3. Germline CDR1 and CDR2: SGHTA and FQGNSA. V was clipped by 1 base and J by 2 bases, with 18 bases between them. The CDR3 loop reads CASSLEGPLRGGNQPQHF. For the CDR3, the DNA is TGTGCCAGCAGCTTAGAGGGGCCCCTTAGAGGAGGCAATCAGCCCCAGCATTTT.

The CDR3 DNA follows: TGTGCCAGTAGTATATTGGTCAGCGGCGGCGAGCAGTACTTC. This sequence encodes CASSILVSGGEQYF. The chain employs TRBV19 and TRBJ2-7; possible D gene TRBD2, 5 bases. The CDR3 consists of 14 residues. The germline gives CDR1 LNHDA, CDR2 SQIVND (reference sequence). Trimming took 2 bases from V and 6 from J, leaving 14 bases between them.

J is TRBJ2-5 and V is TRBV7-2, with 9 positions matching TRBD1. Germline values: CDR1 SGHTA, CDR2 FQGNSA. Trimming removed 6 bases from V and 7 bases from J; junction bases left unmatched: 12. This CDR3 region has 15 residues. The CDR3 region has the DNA TGTGCCAGCAGTTACAGGGGGCTCACCCCGGGGACCCAGTACTTC. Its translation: CASSYRGLTPGTQYF.

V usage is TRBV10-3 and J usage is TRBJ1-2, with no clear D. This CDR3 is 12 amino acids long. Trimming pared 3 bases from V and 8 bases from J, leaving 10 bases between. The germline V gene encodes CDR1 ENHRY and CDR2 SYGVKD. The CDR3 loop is CAISDILGGYTF. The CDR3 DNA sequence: TGTGCCATCAGTGATATCCTCGGGGGCTACACCTTC.

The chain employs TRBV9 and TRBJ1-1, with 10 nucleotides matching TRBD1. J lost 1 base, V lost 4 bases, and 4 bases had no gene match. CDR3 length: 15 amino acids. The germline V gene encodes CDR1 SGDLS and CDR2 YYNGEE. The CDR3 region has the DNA TGTGCCAGCAGCCCGACAGGGGGCAAGAACACTGAAGCTTTCTTT. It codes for CASSPTGGKNTEAFF. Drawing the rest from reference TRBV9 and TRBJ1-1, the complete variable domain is DSGVTQTPKHLITATGQRVTLRCSPRSGDLSVYWYQQSLDQGLQFLIQYYNGEERAKGNILERFSAQQFPDLHSELNLSSLELGDSALYFCASSPTGGKNTEAFFGQGTRLTVV.

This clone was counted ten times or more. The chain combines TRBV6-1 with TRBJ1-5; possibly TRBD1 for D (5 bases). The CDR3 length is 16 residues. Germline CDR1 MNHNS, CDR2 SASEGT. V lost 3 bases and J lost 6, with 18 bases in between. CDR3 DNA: TGTGCCAGCAGTGATTACGCGGGGGAGGTAACTCAGCCCCAGCATTTT. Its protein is CASSDYAGEVTQPQHF.

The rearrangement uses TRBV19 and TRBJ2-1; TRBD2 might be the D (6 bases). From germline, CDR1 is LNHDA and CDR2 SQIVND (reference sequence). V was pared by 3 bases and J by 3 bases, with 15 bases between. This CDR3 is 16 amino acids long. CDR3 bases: TGTGCCAGTAGTATTCGCGGCGGGGATATCTACAATGAGCAGTTCTTC. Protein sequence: CASSIRGGDIYNEQFF.

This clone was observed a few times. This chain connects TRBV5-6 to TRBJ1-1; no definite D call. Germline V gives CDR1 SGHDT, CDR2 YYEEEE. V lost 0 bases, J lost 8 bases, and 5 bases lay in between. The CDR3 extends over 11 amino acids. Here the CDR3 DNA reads TGTGCCAGCAGCTTGGGCAGAGAAGCTTTCTTT. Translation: CASSLGREAFF.

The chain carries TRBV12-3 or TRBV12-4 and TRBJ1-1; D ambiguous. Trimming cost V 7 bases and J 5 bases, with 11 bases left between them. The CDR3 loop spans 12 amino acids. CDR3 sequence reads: CASTGIWTEAFF. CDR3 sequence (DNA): TGTGCCAGCACCGGGATTTGGACTGAAGCTTTCTTT.